This is a list of T cell receptor beta chains from one sample in a study of OX40 agonist ivuxolimab in advanced cancers. Profiling relied on immunoSEQ multiplex PCR, and the TCRdb table lists in-frame clones only, not all of them. The data contain about 47,000 clones, 70% to 90% of them seen just once; the ten biggest clones take up 14%. Material: CD4+ or CD8+ T cells sorted from blood, obtained in a trial of the OX40 agonist ivuxolimab. These receptors all come from an adult with an advanced solid tumor such as melanoma, head and neck, liver or kidney cancer. CDR3s include the opening cysteine and the closing phenylalanine or tryptophan. A D gene is named only where the DNA matches it firmly. The size field is filled for only some rows; it gives once, few, many or a size class.

>-|TRBV30|TRBJ1-2|-
TGTGCCTGGAAACGGGGGAACTATGGCTACACCTTC
CAWKRGNYGYTF
>TRBD1|TRBV7-9|TRBJ2-2|-
TGTGCCAGCAGCCTACGCAACAGGGGTTCCGGGGAGCTGTTTTTT
CASSLRNRGSGELFF
>-|TRBV5-1|TRBJ1-2|-
TGCGCCAGCAGCTTTTTCCCGGACAGAGAGAACTATGGCTACACCTTC
CASSFFPDRENYGYTF
>-|TRBV7-9|TRBJ2-1|-
TGTGCCAGCAGCCCTTTGGACATCTACAATGAGCAGTTCTTC
CASSPLDIYNEQFF
>TRBD1|TRBV5-5|TRBJ2-7|-
TGTGCCAGCAGCGTTAGGACAGGGGGGGTCTACGAGCAGTACTTC
CASSVRTGGVYEQYF
>TRBD1|TRBV9|TRBJ2-3|-
TGTGCCAGCAGCCCCTCAATCGGGACAGGTTTAGATACGCAGTATTTT
CASSPSIGTGLDTQYF
>-|TRBV6-1|TRBJ1-6|once
TGTGCCAGCAGTGAAGCGCTGGGGGGGAATTCACCCCTCCACTTT
CASSEALGGNSPLHF
>-|TRBV6-5|TRBJ2-5|-
TGTGCCAGCAACCAGGGGGGGGAGACCCAGTACTTC
CASNQGGETQYF
>-|TRBV15|TRBJ2-7|once
TGTGCCACCAGCAGAGGGGGAGGTAGCTCCTACGAGCAGTACTTC
CATSRGGGSSYEQYF
>TRBD1|TRBV5-1|TRBJ2-1|-
TGCGCCAGCAGCTTGGTTCAGGGGGAGTACAATGAGCAGTTCTTC
CASSLVQGEYNEQFF
>-|TRBV19|TRBJ2-2|once
TGTGCCAGTACCGATCCCGGGCGGACGACTCCCACCGGGGAGCTGTTTTTT
CASTDPGRTTPTGELFF
>TRBD1|TRBV5-4|TRBJ1-2|-
TGTGCCAGCAGCTCCCAGACAGGGGGTAAGGGTGGCTACACCTTC
CASSSQTGGKGGYTF
>TRBD2|TRBV6-5|TRBJ2-2|-
TGTGCCAGCAAAAGCCGCGGGGGATCCGGGGAGCTGTTTTTT
CASKSRGGSGELFF
>TRBD1|TRBV10-3|TRBJ1-6|-
TGTGCCATCAGTGTGGACAGGGATAATTCACCCCTCCACTTT
CAISVDRDNSPLHF
>-|TRBV11-2|TRBJ1-1|-
TGTGCCAGCAGCTTTGGGGTAGCGAACACTGAAGCTTTCTTT
CASSFGVANTEAFF
>TRBD1|TRBV15|TRBJ2-7|-
TGTGCCACCAGCAGAGCGACCGGGACAGGGACCTACGAGCAGTACTTC
CATSRATGTGTYEQYF
>-|TRBV7-9|TRBJ1-2|-
TGTGCCAGCAGCTTAGAAGGCTATGGCTACACCTTC
CASSLEGYGYTF
>-|TRBV11-3|TRBJ2-3|once
TGTGCCAGCAGCCCTCTGACTACCGCTCCACAGTATTTT
CASSPLTTAPQYF
>TRBD1|TRBV13|TRBJ1-4|-
TGTGCCAGCAGCTTAAGCTCGACAGGGCATAATGAAAAACTGTTTTTT
CASSLSSTGHNEKLFF
>-|TRBV5-1|TRBJ1-1|-
TGCGCCAGCTATCCCGGGGGAGGGAACACTGAAGCTTTCTTT
CASYPGGGNTEAFF
>-|TRBV6-6|TRBJ1-2|-
TGTGCCAGCAGTGCCAGGGAGTACTATGGCTACACCTTC
CASSAREYYGYTF
>TRBD2|TRBV10-3|TRBJ2-7|-
TGTGCCATCAGTGATTGGGAGGGGTCCTACGAGCAGTACTTC
CAISDWEGSYEQYF
>-|TRBV27|TRBJ1-2|-
TGTGCCAGCAGTTCTATACAGAGGGGCTATGGCTACACCTTC
CASSSIQRGYGYTF
>TRBD2|TRBV28|TRBJ2-7|-
TGTGCCAGCAGTTTATCCGCGGCTAGCGGGAGCTACGAGCAGTACTTC
CASSLSAASGSYEQYF
>-|TRBV6-5|TRBJ1-1|-
TGTGCCAGCAGTTACACGGGGAGGGTGAACACTGAAGCTTTCTTT
CASSYTGRVNTEAFF
>-|TRBV5-1|TRBJ2-2|-
TGCGCCAGCAGCTCCGGGTCCACGAACACCGGGGAGCTGTTTTTT
CASSSGSTNTGELFF
>TRBD1|TRBV6-5|TRBJ2-2|-
TGTGCCAGCAGAGGGACAGGGGACGGCACCGGGGAGCTGTTTTTT
CASRGTGDGTGELFF
>TRBD1|TRBV2|TRBJ2-5|-
TGTGCCAGCAGAGACAGGGATTGGGAGACCCAGTACTTC
CASRDRDWETQYF
>-|TRBV28|TRBJ2-5|-
TGTGCCAGCAGCCGGGCCGACCACCAAGAGACCCAGTACTTC
CASSRADHQETQYF
>-|TRBV13|TRBJ2-3|-
TGTGCCAGCAGCTCAGGGACTGGCACAGATACGCAGTATTTT
CASSSGTGTDTQYF
>-|TRBV6-6|TRBJ2-5|-
TGTGCCAGCACCAGACTAAGGGAGACCCAGTACTTC
CASTRLRETQYF
>TRBD1|TRBV28|TRBJ2-4|-
TGTGCCAGCAGTCCTCTACTTCCGGGACAGGGGTTGCGGTTAATTCAGTACTTC
CASSPLLPGQGLRLIQYF
>-|TRBV19|TRBJ1-5|-
TGTGCCAGTAGTATAGCCCCTTTTCAGGGCGACAATCAGCCCCAGCATTTT
CASSIAPFQGDNQPQHF
>TRBD1|TRBV10-2|TRBJ2-4|few
TGCGCCAGCAGTGTGGGACAGGGAATAGCCAAAAACATTCAGTACTTC
CASSVGQGIAKNIQYF
>TRBD2|TRBV11-2|TRBJ2-1|once
TGTGCCAGCAGCTTCAGGCGGCGGGAGGGCCGGTCCTACAATGAGCAGTTCTTC
CASSFRRREGRSYNEQFF
>-|TRBV19|TRBJ1-1|-
TGTGCCAGTAGCCTAGTCGGCAGCGCTGACACTGAAGCTTTCTTT
CASSLVGSADTEAFF
>TRBD1|TRBV6-1|TRBJ1-2|-
TGTGCCACCCTGGACAGGGATGATGGCTACACCTTC
CATLDRDDGYTF
>-|TRBV19|TRBJ1-4|-
TGTGCCAGTAGCGAGCAGAGCCTTAATGAAAAACTGTTTTTT
CASSEQSLNEKLFF
>TRBD2|TRBV25-1|TRBJ2-1|-
TGTGCCAGCAGTTACGCCGGGACTAGCGATTACAATGAGCAGTTCTTC
CASSYAGTSDYNEQFF
>TRBD2|TRBV29-1|TRBJ2-7|once
TGCAGCGTTGAAATTCGGGCGGGAGCATTCGACGAGCAGTACTTC
CSVEIRAGAFDEQYF
>-|TRBV30|TRBJ2-3|once
TGTGCCTGGGCGCGGGGCAGCACAGATACGCAGTATTTT
CAWARGSTDTQYF
>-|TRBV20-1|TRBJ1-1|few
TGCAGTGCTAGCATCTACACTGAAGCTTTCTTT
CSASIYTEAFF
>-|TRBV15|TRBJ1-5|-
TGTGCCACCAGCAGAGATATCCAGCCCCAGCATTTT
CATSRDIQPQHF
>TRBD1|TRBV29-1|TRBJ2-1|-
TGCAGCGTCACCGACAGGGTTGGGTCCTACAATGAGCAGTTCTTC
CSVTDRVGSYNEQFF
>-|TRBV7-7|TRBJ2-7|-
TGTGCTAGCAGCTTATACCAGGGTCCCTCCTACGAGCAGTACTTC
CASSLYQGPSYEQYF
>TRBD1|TRBV5-6|TRBJ2-1|few
TGTGCCAGCAGCTTGTCAGGGGGCGCGCACAATGAGCAGTTCTTC
CASSLSGGAHNEQFF
>-|TRBV5-4|TRBJ2-1|-
TGTGCCAGCAGCTTCGGTGGGGCCCTACCGAGCTCCTACAATGAGCAGTTCTTC
CASSFGGALPSSYNEQFF
>-|TRBV4-1|TRBJ1-5|few
TGCGCCAGCAGCCATACACCAGGGCAGCCCCAGCATTTT
CASSHTPGQPQHF